This T cell receptor (beta chain) was documented in a study of blood T cell repertoires in COVID-19. Study background: Acute-phase and convalescent COVID-19 samples originated in the United States, Italy and Spain.

Source study methods: Amplifying reference gene primers gave estimates of nucleated cell counts. Generated by immunoSEQ multiplex PCR, the TCRdb table keeps only in-frame clones and is missing some. The V and J calls and clone size are taken from that table; D and trimming were inferred from the DNA. The sample holds about 320,000 clones, around 88% seen once. The V end lost 5 bases, the J end lost 2 bases, and 10 bases lay between the germline ends. This CDR3 region has 13 residues. Germline V gives CDR1 SGHRS, CDR2 YFSETQ. The chain has TRBV5-1 and TRBJ1-2, with a tentative D call TRBD1 (6 bases). This sequence was found in a woman between 45 and 65 years old with acute or convalescent COVID-19. Sequencing used peripheral blood. The CDR3 protein is CASSHDRNYGYTF. CDR3 sequence (DNA): TGCGCCAGCAGTCACGACAGGAACTATGGCTACACCTTC.